Each of the 4 T cell receptor beta chains below was sequenced from the same sample in a study of CD8 T cells in ankylosing spondylitis. Findings and limits, study-wide: Characteristic of ankylosing spondylitis blood, it appeared, was a TCR beta motif comprising about eight highly homologous variants.

Their target antigens are unknown. In TCRdb, the 5' RACE reads were re-called with MiXCR into one record per CDR3 protein. The profile shows 800,000 to 900,000 distinct CDR3 sequences, about an eighth of them singletons. The sample taken for sequencing was blood, either unsorted or a sorted T cell fraction (not recorded which). Source of these receptors: a male donor with ankylosing spondylitis.

The rearrangement links TRBV18 to TRBJ2-7, with D unclear. Germline V gene data show CDR1 as KGHSH and CDR2 as LQKENI. V lost 3 bases, J lost 3 bases, and 18 bases lay in between. The CDR3 totals 16 residues. The CDR3 DNA sequence: TGTGCCAGCTCACCGATTCAGACAACAGAAGTCTACGAGCAGTACTTC. Translated: CASSPIQTTEVYEQYF.

The chain employs TRBV15 and TRBJ2-7; TRBD1 matches at 9 bases. Germline trimming cut 0 bases from V and 1 base from J; bases unmatched to any gene: 1. CDR3 size: 15 residues. The germline gives CDR1 LNHNV, CDR2 YYDKDF (reference sequence). In DNA form, the CDR3 reads TGTGCCACCAGCAGAGAGACAGGGGGATCCTACGAGCAGTACTTC. Its protein product is CATSRETGGSYEQYF.

This clonotype has a handful of counts. The gene calls are TRBV6-1 and TRBJ2-1, with TRBD1 matching over 8 bases. Trimming at V came to 10 bases and at J to 5 bases, leaving 10 bases not matched to a gene. This CDR3 has 14 amino acids. The germline V gene encodes CDR1 MNHNS and CDR2 SASEGT. This CDR3 is CATAFNRGDNEQFF. The CDR3, as DNA: TGTGCCACTGCCTTTAACAGGGGGGACAATGAGCAGTTCTTC.

This clonotype was counted a few times. This chain joins TRBV20-1 and TRBJ1-6; TRBD1 agrees at 11 bases. There are 17 residues in the CDR3. Germline assignment: CDR1 DFQATT and CDR2 SNEGSKA (reference sequence). The J segment lost 3 bases and the V segment lost 6 bases, leaving 10 bases of the junction unmatched. CDR3 amino acids: CSAGTGGSSSYNSPLHF. The CDR3 bases are TGCAGTGCAGGGACAGGGGGGTCCTCAAGCTATAATTCACCCCTCCACTTT.